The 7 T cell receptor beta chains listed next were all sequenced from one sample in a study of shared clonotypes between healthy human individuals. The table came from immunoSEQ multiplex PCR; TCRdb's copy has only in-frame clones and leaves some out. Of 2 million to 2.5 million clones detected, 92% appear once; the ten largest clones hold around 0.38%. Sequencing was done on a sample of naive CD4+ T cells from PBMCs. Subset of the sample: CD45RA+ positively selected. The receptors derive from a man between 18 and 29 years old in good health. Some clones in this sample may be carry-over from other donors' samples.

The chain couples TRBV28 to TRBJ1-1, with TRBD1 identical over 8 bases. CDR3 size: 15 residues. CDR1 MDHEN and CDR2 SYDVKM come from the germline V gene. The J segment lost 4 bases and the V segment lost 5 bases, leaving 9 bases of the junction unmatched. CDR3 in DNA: TGTGCCAGCAGTAGACGACAGGGGTGGTTCACTGAAGCTTTCTTT. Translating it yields CASSRRQGWFTEAFF.

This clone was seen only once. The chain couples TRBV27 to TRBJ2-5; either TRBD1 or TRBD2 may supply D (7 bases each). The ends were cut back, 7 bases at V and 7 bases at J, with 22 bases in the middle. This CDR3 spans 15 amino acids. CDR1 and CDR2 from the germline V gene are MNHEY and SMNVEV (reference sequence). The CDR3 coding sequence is TGTGCCAGCAACCCGAGGGCAGGGGGGGAGGTGACCCAGTACTTC. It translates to CASNPRAGGEVTQYF.

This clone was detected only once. The CDR3 loop is CASSATRAGGNTIYF. Written as DNA, the CDR3 is TGTGCCAGCAGCGCAACCCGGGCAGGGGGAAACACCATATATTTT. V is TRBV7-2 and J is TRBJ1-3; a weak D match, TRBD1 (5 bases). The CDR3 covers 15 residues. Germline values: CDR1 SGHTA, CDR2 FQGNSA. V lost 5 bases to trimming and J lost 4 bases, with 15 bases between them.

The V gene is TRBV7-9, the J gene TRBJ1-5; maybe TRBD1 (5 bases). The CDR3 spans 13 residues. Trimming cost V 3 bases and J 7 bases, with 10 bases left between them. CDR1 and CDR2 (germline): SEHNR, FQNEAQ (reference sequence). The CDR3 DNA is TGTGCCAGCAGCTTGGCGGGGCAGCAGCCCCAGCATTTT. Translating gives CASSLAGQQPQHF.

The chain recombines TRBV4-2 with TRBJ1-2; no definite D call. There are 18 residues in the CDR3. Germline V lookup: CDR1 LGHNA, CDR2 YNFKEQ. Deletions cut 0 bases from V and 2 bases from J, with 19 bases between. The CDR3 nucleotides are TGTGCCAGCAGCCAAGAGAGCAGGACCGAACGGTCGAACTATGGCTACACCTTC. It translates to CASSQESRTERSNYGYTF.

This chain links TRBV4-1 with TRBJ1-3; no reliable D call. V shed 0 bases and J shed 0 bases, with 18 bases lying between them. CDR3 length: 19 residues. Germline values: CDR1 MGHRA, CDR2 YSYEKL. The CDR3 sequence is CASSQDGLSSPRSGNTIYF. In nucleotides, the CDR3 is TGCGCCAGCAGCCAAGATGGTCTCTCAAGCCCCCGCTCTGGAAACACCATATATTTT.

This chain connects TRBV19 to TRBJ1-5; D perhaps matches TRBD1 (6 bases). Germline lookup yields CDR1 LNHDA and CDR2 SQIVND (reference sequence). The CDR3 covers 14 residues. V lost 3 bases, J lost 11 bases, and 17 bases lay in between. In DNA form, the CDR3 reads TGTGCCAGTAGTATCTCAGGGGAATCGTTGTCCCAGCATTTT. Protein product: CASSISGESLSQHF. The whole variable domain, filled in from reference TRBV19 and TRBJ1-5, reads DGGITQSPKYLFRKEGQNVTLSCEQNLNHDAMYWYRQDPGQGLRLIYYSQIVNDFQKGDIAEGYSVSREKKESFPLTVTSAQKNPTAFYLCASSISGESLSQHFGDGTRLSIL.